Presented here are 11 T cell receptor beta chains from one specimen sequenced in a study of T cell changes during pregnancy in multiple sclerosis. The protocol was immunoSEQ multiplex PCR, while the TCRdb copy is restricted to in-frame clones and leaves out a portion. The table has some 74,000 clones, roughly 92% seen once. The source was peripheral blood, collected after pregnancy. The receptors originated from a female donor in good health, enrolled as a control in a pregnancy study.

The V gene is TRBV27, the J gene TRBJ1-4; 7 bases match TRBD1. The J segment lost 8 bases and the V segment lost 6 bases, leaving 15 bases of the junction unmatched. This CDR3 is 16 amino acids long. Per germline, CDR1 MNHEY and CDR2 SMNVEV (reference sequence). The CDR3 region is CASRPNTGAAVEKLFF. The DNA of the CDR3 is TGTGCCAGCAGACCAAATACAGGGGCCGCAGTGGAAAAACTGTTTTTT. The full variable domain, in which reference TRBV27 and TRBJ1-4 provide the parts outside the CDR3, is EAQVTQNPRYLITVTGKKLTVTCSQNMNHEYMSWYRQDPGLGLRQIYYSMNVEVTDKGDVPEGYKVSRKEKRNFPLILESPSPNQTSLYFCASRPNTGAAVEKLFFGSGTQLSVL.

The chain joins TRBV27 to TRBJ2-1; no firm D call. V was shortened by 3 bases and J by 0 bases, with 12 bases between the two germline ends. This CDR3 comprises 16 residues. Germline CDR1 MNHEY, CDR2 SMNVEV (reference sequence). CDR3 DNA sequence: TGTGCCAGCAGTTTCATCCTCTCGAGCTCCTACAATGAGCAGTTCTTC. Translating it yields CASSFILSSSYNEQFF.

This clone appeared once. The J gene is TRBJ2-5, the V gene TRBV5-1, with 8 bases aligning to TRBD2. Losses at the gene ends were 4 bases for V and 2 bases for J; bases not matched to a gene: 7. Germline V gene lookup returns CDR1 SGHRS and CDR2 YFSETQ. The CDR3 sequence is 15 residues long. The CDR3 loop reads CASSGSGGQQETQYF. CDR3 DNA sequence: TGCGCCAGCAGCGGGTCGGGGGGGCAACAAGAGACCCAGTACTTC.

For the CDR3, the DNA is TGTGCCAGCAGCCTTACAGGGTATAATTCACCCCTCCACTTT. Translated: CASSLTGYNSPLHF. This sequence joins TRBV7-2 and TRBJ1-6; perhaps TRBD1 as D (6 bases). V dropped 5 bases and J dropped 4 bases, with 9 bases sitting between them. The germline V gene encodes CDR1 SGHTA and CDR2 FQGNSA. The CDR3 runs 14 residues.

The chain uses TRBV10-2 and TRBJ2-5, with D perhaps matching TRBD1 (6 bases). CDR3 length: 14 amino acids. Trimming removed 6 bases from V and 5 bases from J, with 16 bases in between. Germline V gene sequence: CDR1 WSHSY, CDR2 SAAADI. The CDR3 is CASRQGRGWETQYF. In DNA, the CDR3 is TGCGCCAGCAGACAGGGACGAGGTTGGGAGACCCAGTACTTC.

V gene TRBV6-6 combines with J gene TRBJ2-1, with D maybe TRBD1 (5 bases). The CDR3 runs 15 residues. Germline V gene sequence: CDR1 MNHNY, CDR2 SVGAGI (reference sequence). Trimming left V 0 bases short and J 6 bases short, with 12 bases between. This CDR3 is CASSYSRQGINEQFF. In DNA, the CDR3 is TGTGCCAGCAGTTACTCACGGCAGGGTATCAATGAGCAGTTCTTC.

This clone was detected only a few times. J is TRBJ1-2 and V is TRBV7-9; D gene unclear. The CDR3 runs 12 residues. Germline CDR1 reads SEHNR; CDR2 reads FQNEAQ (reference sequence). Trimming removed 0 bases from V and 12 bases from J, with 11 bases in between. CDR3 DNA sequence: TGTGCCAGCAGCTTAGCGGTCATTGGGCACACCTTC. Translated: CASSLAVIGHTF.

The chain is built from TRBV18 and TRBJ2-5; 11 nucleotides line up with TRBD2. This CDR3 region has 15 residues. Germline CDR1 and CDR2: KGHSH and LQKENI. V shed 3 bases, J shed 3 bases, and the junction held 3 bases outside the gene matches. The CDR3 protein is CASSPTLAGEETQYF. CDR3 DNA sequence: TGTGCCAGCTCACCGACACTAGCGGGGGAAGAGACCCAGTACTTC. The full variable domain, its missing parts supplied by reference TRBV18 and TRBJ2-5, is NAGVMQNPRHLVRRRGQEARLRCSPMKGHSHVYWYRQLPEEGLKFMVYLQKENIIDESGMPKERFSAEFPKEGPSILRIQQVVRGDSAAYFCASSPTLAGEETQYFGPGTRLLVL.

The J gene is TRBJ2-1, the V gene TRBV6-1, with 11 bases identical to TRBD2. With 11 bases clipped from V and 4 bases from J, the junction kept 7 bases outside the gene matches. The germline CDR1 and CDR2 sequences are MNHNS and SASEGT. The CDR3 extends over 14 amino acids. The CDR3 loop is CAFGGTSGYNEQFF. The CDR3 DNA reads TGTGCCTTTGGGGGGACTAGCGGTTACAATGAGCAGTTCTTC.

This clone was seen only once. V is TRBV11-3 and J is TRBJ2-2; D remains ambiguous. V lost 0 bases and J 5 bases, leaving 7 bases between the germline ends. This CDR3 has 14 amino acids. In germline, CDR1 is SGHNT, CDR2 YENEEA. The CDR3 DNA sequence: TGTGCCAGCAGCTTAGATGTGACAACCGGGGAGCTGTTTTTT. Its translation: CASSLDVTTGELFF.

The gene calls are TRBV18 and TRBJ1-2, with D tentatively TRBD1 (6 bases). This CDR3 comprises 14 residues. The V gene lost 4 bases and the J gene lost 2 bases, with 11 bases spanning the gap. Germline V lookup: CDR1 KGHSH, CDR2 LQKENI. CDR3 in amino acids: CASSLGTSNYGYTF. CDR3 DNA: TGTGCCAGCTCACTCGGGACATCCAACTATGGCTACACCTTC.